The rows below give T cell receptor beta chains drawn from one sample of a study of T-cell reconstitution after alpha-beta-depleted transplantation in children. TCRdb redid the calling of the PCR reads with MiXCR, one entry per CDR3 protein. The sample holds hundreds of thousands of distinct CDR3 sequences; around 8.4% are singletons and the top ten take less than 40%. Material: PBMCs, mostly from graft donor cells, obtained 360 days after TCRalphabeta/CD19-depleted stem cell transplant. The receptor set was obtained from a male patient under 10 years old who had a stem cell transplant for acute myeloid leukemia, so the T cells may come from the graft donor. CDR3s include the opening cysteine and the closing phenylalanine or tryptophan. Fields, in order: J gene, D gene, V gene, clone size, CDR3 DNA, CDR3 protein. A D gene is named only where the DNA matches it firmly. Some rows have no size entry. The others give once, few or many, or a class for an expanded clone.

TRBJ1-1 - TRBV5-1 - TGCGCCAGCAGCGACCGGGGCCCGCGTAGTGAAGCTTTCTTT CASSDRGPRSEAFF
TRBJ2-4 - TRBV20-1 few TGCAGTGCTAGAGATCCTGGGGAAATAGCCAAAAACATTCAGTACTTC CSARDPGEIAKNIQYF
TRBJ2-1 TRBD2 TRBV5-1 - TGCGCCAGCAGCTTCCCTTTTGGGACTAGCCTAACAAGCTCCTACAATGAGCAGTTCTTC CASSFPFGTSLTSSYNEQFF
TRBJ1-5 - TRBV4-3 many TGCGCCAGCAGCCAAGATCGGGATCAGCCCCAGCATTTT CASSQDRDQPQHF
TRBJ2-7 - TRBV6-2/TRBV6-3 - TGTGCCAGCACCGACTGGGATTACGAGCAGTACTTC CASTDWDYEQYF
TRBJ1-5 - TRBV20-1 - TGCAGTGCTAGCGAGGGGAGCGGCAATCAGCCCCAGCATTTT CSASEGSGNQPQHF
TRBJ2-1 TRBD2 TRBV12-3/TRBV12-4 few TGTGCCAGCAGTTCGAGGGAGGGGACGGTGTCCTACAATGAGCAGTTCTTC CASSSREGTVSYNEQFF
TRBJ1-1 TRBD1 TRBV6-5 many TGTGCCAGCAGTCCGACAGGGTGGGGCACTGAAGCTTTCTTT CASSPTGWGTEAFF
TRBJ1-2 TRBD1 TRBV6-1 - TGTGCCAGCAGGACTTTAGGACAGGGAGCTTCCAACTATGGCTACACCTTC CASRTLGQGASNYGYTF
TRBJ2-3 - TRBV9 few TGTGCCAGCAGCGTATCTACGGGTGATACGCAGTATTTT CASSVSTGDTQYF
TRBJ2-5 - TRBV7-9 many TGTGCCAGCAGCTTGACACCCGGATCCTATCTTTTAGAGACCCAGTACTTC CASSLTPGSYLLETQYF
TRBJ2-5 TRBD2 TRBV28 few TGTGCCAGCAGTTCCCAGGCCCGGACTAGCGCTCAAGAGACCCAGTACTTC CASSSQARTSAQETQYF
TRBJ2-5 TRBD1 TRBV20-1 many TGCAGTGCTAGCCGGGACAGGTCCCAAGAGACCCAGTACTTC CSASRDRSQETQYF
TRBJ2-1 TRBD2 TRBV5-1 - TGCGCCAGCAGCTTCCCGGAACTAGCGGGAAACAATGAGCAGTTCTTC CASSFPELAGNNEQFF
TRBJ2-7 - TRBV20-1 few TGCAGTGCTGTTACCTGGGGGACCCCCTACGAGCAGTACTTC CSAVTWGTPYEQYF
TRBJ2-5 - TRBV28 many TGTGCCAGCAGTTTAGACAATACAGGGAGCTTGGGGGAGACCCAGTACTTC CASSLDNTGSLGETQYF
TRBJ1-2 - TRBV12-3/TRBV12-4 - TGTGCCAGCAGTTTGGGTCAGTCAACTTATGGCTACACCTTC CASSLGQSTYGYTF
TRBJ2-3 TRBD2 TRBV29-1 many TGCAGCGTCACCAGCGGGGCTGTAGCAGATACGCAGTATTTT CSVTSGAVADTQYF
TRBJ2-5 TRBD2 TRBV12-3/TRBV12-4 many TGTGCCAGCAGTGGCCTAGCGGCTGAAGGGTATAGGACCCAGTACTTC CASSGLAAEGYRTQYF
TRBJ2-1 TRBD1 TRBV7-9 few TGTGCCAGCAGCTTATGGGACAGAGGATATGAGCAGTTCTTC CASSLWDRGYEQFF
TRBJ2-7 - TRBV27 many TGTGCCAGCAGTCCCTACCCCGGACAGTCCTACGAGCAGTACTTC CASSPYPGQSYEQYF
TRBJ1-6 - TRBV5-1 few TGCGCCAGCAGCTTGGAACGAGGGAACAATTCACCCCTCCACTTT CASSLERGNNSPLHF
TRBJ2-7 - TRBV12-3/TRBV12-4 - TGTGCCAGCAGTTCTAGCTTGAGCTCCTACGAGCAGTACTTC CASSSSLSSYEQYF
TRBJ2-3 - TRBV5-5 many TGTGCCAGCAGCTTGGGAGGGGACGCTACGCAGTATTTT CASSLGGDATQYF
TRBJ2-1 - TRBV20-1 few TGCAGTGCTAGTGAGGAGCGGGAGCAGTTCTTC CSASEEREQFF
TRBJ2-4 - TRBV20-1 few TGCAGTGCACCTGGGACATTCCTAGCCAAAAACATTCAGTACTTC CSAPGTFLAKNIQYF
TRBJ2-1 TRBD2 TRBV7-7 many TGTGCTAGCAGCCACGGGACTAGCGGGCGTACCCTCCCCAATGAGCAGTTCTTC CASSHGTSGRTLPNEQFF
TRBJ2-2 - TRBV12-3/TRBV12-4 - TGTGCCAGCAGTTTCCCGAGGGGCGGGGAGCTGTTTTTT CASSFPRGGELFF
TRBJ2-5 - TRBV5-5 - TGTGCCAGCAAGAACTACCTATGGGAGACCCAGTACTTC CASKNYLWETQYF
TRBJ2-4 TRBD1 TRBV4-2 many TGTGCCAGCAGCCAAGAGACAGGGTTTGTCCCCATGAAAAACATTCAGTACTTC CASSQETGFVPMKNIQYF
TRBJ2-2 - TRBV27 many TGTGCCAGTGGAGTAGGGCGGGCCTCGAACACCGGGGAGCTGTTTTTT CASGVGRASNTGELFF
TRBJ2-3 TRBD2 TRBV10-3 many TGTGCCATCAGTGTGTCTACGGGGGGTGGAACAGATACGCAGTATTTT CAISVSTGGGTDTQYF
TRBJ2-1 - TRBV5-1 few TGCGCCTCGGGATTGAGTTCGGGGGAGCAGTTCTTC CASGLSSGEQFF
TRBJ2-3 - TRBV12-3/TRBV12-4 many TGTGCCAGCAGTTTCGTGGCGACCACAGATACGCAGTATTTT CASSFVATTDTQYF
TRBJ2-3 - TRBV6-1 few TGTGCCAGCACATTCGGGGGCACAGATACGCAGTATTTT CASTFGGTDTQYF
TRBJ2-3 - TRBV29-1 few TGCAGCGTTGAAGATCCTAGGCGGATAGGGGATACGCAGTATTTT CSVEDPRRIGDTQYF
TRBJ2-3 - TRBV5-5 - TGTGCCAGCAGCCCCGGCGGGAAGCAACTCACAGATACGCAGTATTTT CASSPGGKQLTDTQYF